A single TCR beta chain is shown here with its context. This clonotype was observed a handful of times. The antigen this receptor binds is unknown. No base qualities exist here, and no much larger clone lies one base off it. PBMCs were isolated by Ficoll-Paque density gradient centrifugation. The junction shows trimming of 0 bases on V and 4 bases on J, plus 13 bases between the germline ends. The CDR3 covers 15 residues, taking in both the cysteine and the phenylalanine. The kept DNA is CDR3 alone, 45 bases in frame from the first base. Per the germline V gene (reference sequence), SGHNT is the CDR1 and YYREEE is the CDR2. The instrument given in TCRdb is Illumina NovaSeq 6000. cDNA libraries for TCRalpha and TCRbeta were prepared by 5'RACE using constant-segment primers, with sample barcodes and unique molecular identifiers added. RNA was extracted from every sample with Trizol reagent. Library amplification was performed in two PCR steps, and a second sample barcode and Illumina TruSeq adapters were introduced in the second step. The libraries were sequenced on an Illumina NovaSeq using 2 x 150 bp paired-end reads. For the original study's pipeline: Reads were demultiplexed and collapsed into UMI-guided consensus sequences with migec v1.2.7. Using mixcr v2.1.11, UMI consensuses were aligned to TRA and TRB V and J templates and then assembled into clonotypes. Expanded or contracted clonotypes were those called significant by both edgeR and NoisET, with noise models trained on biological replicates. For edgeR calls, the cutoffs were a false discovery rate-adjusted p below 0.01 and a log2 fold-change threshold of 1. As an exploratory analysis of dynamics, max-normalized trajectories of the 1000 most abundant clonotypes were examined by PCA with hierarchical clustering. Each responding clone was given a CD4 or CD8 phenotype based on the CD4+ and CD8+ repertoires, which had been sequenced separately. TCRdb took the public reads, trimmed them with fastp at Q25, ran MiXCR for clone calling and kept in-frame beta chains. Each CDR3 protein appears once, grouped with its most common genes and DNA. The V and J calls follow TCRdb's processing rather than the paper's. This sample lists 350,000 to 500,000 distinct CDR3 sequences; under 25% were detected once. The ten largest clones add up to less than 15% of the sample.

These data belong to a study of T-cell memory formation after mild COVID-19 (dated by TCRdb to the early 2020s). In terms of the full investigation: Most TCR sequence clusters were specific to one of the two donors. Longitudinal TCRalpha and TCRbeta repertoire sequencing tracked T-cell clones expanding and contracting after mild COVID-19 in a couple of donors. Two young, previously healthy adult volunteers, one female and one male, were included in the cohort. Broader findings and caveats from the paper: SARS-CoV-2 specificity was not confirmed for the second-wave clones peaking on day 37. The study covered only a couple of mild cases, and larger cohorts including severe cases with pre-infection samples were considered necessary. Clones that contracted from day 15 to 85 showed balanced CD4/CD8 phenotypes, whereas a second wave of clones that expanded from day 15 to 37 leaned towards CD4+. Contracting CD4+ clones turned up mainly in the CM and EM memory subsets, whereas EMRA was where CD8+ clones were enriched. The detection of some responding clones in pre-infection memory suggests that pre-existing cross-reactive memory T cells joined the SARS-CoV-2 response.

The sequence came from an adult woman who had mild COVID-19 (a few samples of this study predate the infection). The sample titles of this study are shuffled in the database, so cell type and time point are left out; the donor was told from shared clones. This chain is built from TRBV5-4 and TRBJ1-1; the D gene is possibly TRBD1, with 5 bases matching. Sequenced material: PBMCs or a T cell subset sorted from them (not recorded which). Here is the DNA: TGTGCCAGCAGCTTGGAAGACAGAATCGGCACTGAAGCTTTCTTT. It translates to CASSLEDRIGTEAFF. Supplemented by the reference TRBV5-4 and TRBJ1-1 proteins around the CDR3, the complete variable domain is ETGVTQSPTHLIKTRGQQVTLRCSSQSGHNTVSWYQQALGQGPQFIFQYYREEENGRGNFPPRFSGLQFPNYSSELNVNALELDDSALYLCASSLEDRIGTEAFFGQGTRLTVV.